This is a list of T cell receptor beta chains from one sample in a study of blood T cell repertoires in COVID-19. Data came from immunoSEQ multiplex PCR; TCRdb stores just in-frame clones and leaves some out. The sample records about 190,000 clones, approximately 84% being singletons. Sequenced sample: PBMCs or T cells enriched from blood (not recorded which). The receptors come from a woman aged 25 to 39 who had recovered from COVID-19. Each CDR3 is given with its conserved first and last residue. Fields, in order: D gene, V gene, J gene, clone size, CDR3 protein, CDR3 DNA. D genes are given only for firm matches. Rows give clone size only sometimes, using once, few, many, or a class for an expanded clone.

d_call: -; v_call: TRBV5-1; j_call: TRBJ1-1; clone_size: -; cdr3_aa: CASSFARDTEAFF; cdr3_nt: TGCGCCAGCAGCTTCGCCCGGGACACTGAAGCTTTCTTT
d_call: TRBD1; v_call: TRBV18; j_call: TRBJ2-2; clone_size: -; cdr3_aa: CASSPITGANTGELFF; cdr3_nt: TGTGCCAGCTCACCAATAACAGGGGCGAACACCGGGGAGCTGTTTTTT
d_call: TRBD2; v_call: TRBV6-6; j_call: TRBJ2-3; clone_size: -; cdr3_aa: CASSQRTSGSTDTQYF; cdr3_nt: TGTGCCAGCAGTCAACGGACTAGCGGCAGCACAGATACGCAGTATTTT
d_call: -; v_call: TRBV5-5; j_call: TRBJ1-1; clone_size: -; cdr3_aa: CASSFLTGWNTEAFF; cdr3_nt: TGTGCCAGCAGCTTCTTGACAGGTTGGAACACTGAAGCTTTCTTT
d_call: -; v_call: TRBV5-3; j_call: TRBJ2-1; clone_size: -; cdr3_aa: CARSLSEEIREQFF; cdr3_nt: TGTGCCAGAAGCTTGTCGGAGGAGATACGGGAGCAGTTCTTC
d_call: -; v_call: TRBV29-1; j_call: TRBJ1-1; clone_size: -; cdr3_aa: CSVFSAEAFF; cdr3_nt: TGCAGCGTTTTTTCAGCTGAAGCTTTCTTT
d_call: -; v_call: TRBV9; j_call: TRBJ2-1; clone_size: -; cdr3_aa: CASSVALGINNEQFF; cdr3_nt: TGTGCCAGCAGCGTAGCTCTCGGGATAAACAATGAGCAGTTCTTC
d_call: TRBD1; v_call: TRBV5-8; j_call: TRBJ1-5; clone_size: -; cdr3_aa: CASSFGTVSNQPQHF; cdr3_nt: TGTGCCAGCAGTTTCGGGACAGTCAGCAATCAGCCCCAGCATTTT
d_call: -; v_call: TRBV5-1; j_call: TRBJ2-1; clone_size: once; cdr3_aa: CASSLEDSPNEQFF; cdr3_nt: TGCGCCAGCAGCTTGGAGGACAGTCCCAATGAGCAGTTCTTC
d_call: TRBD1; v_call: TRBV6-5; j_call: TRBJ2-5; clone_size: -; cdr3_aa: CASSASGTGQETQYF; cdr3_nt: TGTGCCAGCAGCGCCAGCGGGACAGGGCAAGAGACCCAGTACTTC
d_call: TRBD2; v_call: TRBV7-2; j_call: TRBJ2-3; clone_size: once; cdr3_aa: CASSLWLTSGGAQDTQYF; cdr3_nt: TGTGCCAGCAGCTTATGGCTGACTAGCGGGGGGGCCCAAGATACGCAGTATTTT
d_call: -; v_call: TRBV2; j_call: TRBJ2-5; clone_size: -; cdr3_aa: CASSEEGTGWETQYF; cdr3_nt: TGTGCCAGCAGTGAAGAAGGAACAGGGTGGGAGACCCAGTACTTC
d_call: TRBD1; v_call: TRBV19; j_call: TRBJ1-2; clone_size: -; cdr3_aa: CASSIQGDYGYTF; cdr3_nt: TGTGCCAGTAGTATACAGGGGGACTATGGCTACACCTTC
d_call: TRBD1; v_call: TRBV28; j_call: TRBJ2-7; clone_size: -; cdr3_aa: CASTGDRRTYEQYF; cdr3_nt: TGTGCCAGCACCGGGGACAGGAGAACCTACGAGCAGTACTTC
d_call: -; v_call: TRBV9; j_call: TRBJ2-3; clone_size: -; cdr3_aa: CASSVAGATDTQYF; cdr3_nt: TGTGCCAGCAGCGTAGCGGGAGCCACAGATACGCAGTATTTT
d_call: -; v_call: TRBV14; j_call: TRBJ1-1; clone_size: -; cdr3_aa: CASSQVRANTEAFF; cdr3_nt: TGTGCCAGCAGCCAAGTCAGGGCCAACACTGAAGCTTTCTTT
d_call: -; v_call: TRBV19; j_call: TRBJ1-5; clone_size: -; cdr3_aa: CASTRGAGPSNQPQHF; cdr3_nt: TGTGCCAGTACCCGTGGGGCAGGGCCTAGCAATCAGCCCCAGCATTTT
d_call: TRBD1; v_call: TRBV5-4; j_call: TRBJ2-5; clone_size: once; cdr3_aa: CASSDQGARATQYF; cdr3_nt: TGTGCCAGCAGCGATCAGGGGGCAAGGGCGACCCAGTACTTC
d_call: -; v_call: TRBV5-5; j_call: TRBJ2-4; clone_size: -; cdr3_aa: CASTPQPPNIQYF; cdr3_nt: TGTGCCAGCACTCCACAGCCCCCAAACATTCAGTACTTC
d_call: TRBD2; v_call: TRBV6-5; j_call: TRBJ2-1; clone_size: -; cdr3_aa: CASSYSGEGSYNEQFF; cdr3_nt: TGTGCCAGCAGTTACTCGGGGGAGGGCTCCTACAATGAGCAGTTCTTC
d_call: -; v_call: TRBV28; j_call: TRBJ1-2; clone_size: -; cdr3_aa: CASSFFGGVYGYTF; cdr3_nt: TGTGCCAGCAGTTTTTTTGGAGGCGTCTATGGCTACACCTTC
d_call: -; v_call: TRBV6-5; j_call: TRBJ1-5; clone_size: -; cdr3_aa: CASEGGLNQPQHF; cdr3_nt: TGTGCCAGCGAGGGGGGACTAAATCAGCCCCAGCATTTT
d_call: TRBD2; v_call: TRBV5-6; j_call: TRBJ2-1; clone_size: once; cdr3_aa: CASSWVKGTSGRREQFF; cdr3_nt: TGTGCCAGCAGCTGGGTGAAGGGGACTAGCGGGAGAAGAGAGCAGTTCTTC
d_call: TRBD1; v_call: TRBV20-1; j_call: TRBJ1-6; clone_size: few; cdr3_aa: CSASEQGVRGLTLHF; cdr3_nt: TGCAGTGCTAGTGAACAGGGGGTCCGGGGGTTGACCCTCCACTTT
d_call: TRBD1; v_call: TRBV5-1; j_call: TRBJ1-4; clone_size: -; cdr3_aa: CASHTGGRGEKLFF; cdr3_nt: TGCGCCAGCCATACAGGGGGCCGAGGTGAAAAACTGTTTTTT